This record covers a single TCR beta chain. Its antigen is undetermined. This entry belongs to a study of T cell repertoires in urothelial bladder cancer. About the research overall: Resected lesion stages: three cT0, three cTa, three cT1, three cT2+.

Overall study results and limits: A single clone reached about 2% in benign versus up to roughly 15% in carcinoma.

Profiled with immunoSEQ multiplex PCR; TCRdb holds only in-frame clones, not every one. This table holds around 12,000 clones, 66% found once. The clonotype comes from a human donor with urothelial carcinoma. Sequenced: tumor-infiltrating cells from bladder cancer.

The CDR3 is CASSFGLAGNSYEQYF. For the CDR3, the DNA is TGTGCCAGCAGCTTCGGACTAGCGGGGAACTCCTACGAGCAGTACTTC. This chain links TRBV5-4 with TRBJ2-7; 12 positions agree with TRBD2. The V and J ends lost 2 bases and 0 bases, in that order; junction bases with no gene match: 3. From germline, CDR1 is SGHNT and CDR2 YYREEE (reference sequence). The CDR3 consists of 16 residues.